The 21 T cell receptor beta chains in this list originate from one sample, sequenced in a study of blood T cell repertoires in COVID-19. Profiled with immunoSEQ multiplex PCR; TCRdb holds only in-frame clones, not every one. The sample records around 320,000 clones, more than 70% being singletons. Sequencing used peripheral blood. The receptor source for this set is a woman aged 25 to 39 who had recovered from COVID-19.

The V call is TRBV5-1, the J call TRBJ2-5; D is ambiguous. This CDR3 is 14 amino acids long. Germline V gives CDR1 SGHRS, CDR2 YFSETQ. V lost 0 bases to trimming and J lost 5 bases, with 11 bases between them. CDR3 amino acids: CASSLDYPPETQYF. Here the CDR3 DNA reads TGCGCCAGCAGCTTGGACTACCCCCCGGAGACCCAGTACTTC. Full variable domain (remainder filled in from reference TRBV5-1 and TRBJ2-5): KAGVTQTPRYLIKTRGQQVTLSCSPISGHRSVSWYQQTPGQGLQFLFEYFSETQRNKGNFPGRFSGRQFSNSRSEMNVSTLELGDSALYLCASSLDYPPETQYFGPGTRLLVL.

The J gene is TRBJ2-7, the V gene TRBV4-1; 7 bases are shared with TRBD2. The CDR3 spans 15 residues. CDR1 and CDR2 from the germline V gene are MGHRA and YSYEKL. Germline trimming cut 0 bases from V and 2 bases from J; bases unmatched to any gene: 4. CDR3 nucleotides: TGCGCCAGCAGCCAAGATCTAGGACTAGCCTACGAGCAGTACTTC. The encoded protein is CASSQDLGLAYEQYF.

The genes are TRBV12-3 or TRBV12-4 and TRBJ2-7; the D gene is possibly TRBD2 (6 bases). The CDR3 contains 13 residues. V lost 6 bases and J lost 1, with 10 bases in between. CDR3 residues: CASSLGLSYEQYF. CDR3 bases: TGTGCCAGCAGCCTGGGACTTTCCTACGAGCAGTACTTC.

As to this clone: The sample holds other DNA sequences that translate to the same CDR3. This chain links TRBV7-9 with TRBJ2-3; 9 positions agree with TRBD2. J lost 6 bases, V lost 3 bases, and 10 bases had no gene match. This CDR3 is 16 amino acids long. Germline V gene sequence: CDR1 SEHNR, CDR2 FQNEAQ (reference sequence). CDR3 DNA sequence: TGTGCCAGCAGCTTGGGACTAGCAGGAAATCGGGATACGCAGTATTTT. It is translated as CASSLGLAGNRDTQYF.

The CDR3 sequence is CASSFPAGGRTGANVLTF. As DNA, the CDR3 is TGTGCCAGCAGCTTTCCGGCGGGGGGGCGAACTGGGGCCAACGTCCTGACTTTC. The genes are TRBV5-4 and TRBJ2-6; TRBD2 matches 9 bases. Germline CDR1 reads SGHNT; CDR2 reads YYREEE (reference sequence). This CDR3 contains 18 residues. The ends lost 2 bases at V and 2 bases at J; junction bases unmatched: 8.

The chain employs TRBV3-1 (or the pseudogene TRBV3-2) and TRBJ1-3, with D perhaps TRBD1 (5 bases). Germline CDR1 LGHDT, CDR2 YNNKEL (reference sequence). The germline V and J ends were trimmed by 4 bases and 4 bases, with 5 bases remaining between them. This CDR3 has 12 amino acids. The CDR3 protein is CASSRTGNTIYF. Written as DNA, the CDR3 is TGTGCCAGCAGCCGGACAGGAAACACCATATATTTT.

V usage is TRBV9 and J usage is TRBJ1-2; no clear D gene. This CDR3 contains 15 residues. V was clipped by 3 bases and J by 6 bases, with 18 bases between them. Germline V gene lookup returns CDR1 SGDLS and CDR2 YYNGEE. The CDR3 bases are TGTGCCAGCAGCGAGTCCTACAGCTATTATGATGGCTACACCTTC. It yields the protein CASSESYSYYDGYTF.

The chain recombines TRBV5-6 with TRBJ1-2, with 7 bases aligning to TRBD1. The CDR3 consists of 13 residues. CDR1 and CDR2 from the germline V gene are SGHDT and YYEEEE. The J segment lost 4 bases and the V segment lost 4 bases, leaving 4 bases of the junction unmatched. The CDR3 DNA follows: TGTGCCAGCAGCGACGGGACAGCCTATGGCTACACCTTC. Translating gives CASSDGTAYGYTF. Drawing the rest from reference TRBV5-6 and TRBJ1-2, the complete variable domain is DAGVTQSPTHLIKTRGQQVTLRCSPKSGHDTVSWYQQALGQGPQFIFQYYEEEERQRGNFPDRFSGHQFPNYSSELNVNALLLGDSALYLCASSDGTAYGYTFGSGTRLTVV.

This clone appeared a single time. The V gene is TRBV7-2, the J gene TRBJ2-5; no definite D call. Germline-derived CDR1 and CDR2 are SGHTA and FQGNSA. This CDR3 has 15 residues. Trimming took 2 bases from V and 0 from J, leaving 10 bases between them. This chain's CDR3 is CASSLYEAYQETQYF. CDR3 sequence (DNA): TGTGCCAGCAGCTTATACGAGGCGTACCAAGAGACCCAGTACTTC. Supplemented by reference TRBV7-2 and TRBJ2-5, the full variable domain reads GAGVSQSPSNKVTEKGKDVELRCDPISGHTALYWYRQSLGQGLEFLIYFQGNSAPDKSGLPSDRFSAERTGGSVSTLTIQRTQQEDSAVYLCASSLYEAYQETQYFGPGTRLLVL.

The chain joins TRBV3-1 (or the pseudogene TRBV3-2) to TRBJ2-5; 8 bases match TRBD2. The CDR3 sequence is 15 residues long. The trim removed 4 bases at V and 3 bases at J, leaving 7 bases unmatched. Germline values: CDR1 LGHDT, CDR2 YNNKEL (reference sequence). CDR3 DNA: TGTGCCAGCAGCCTGGGCTTTAGCGGGGAAGAGACCCAGTACTTC. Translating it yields CASSLGFSGEETQYF.

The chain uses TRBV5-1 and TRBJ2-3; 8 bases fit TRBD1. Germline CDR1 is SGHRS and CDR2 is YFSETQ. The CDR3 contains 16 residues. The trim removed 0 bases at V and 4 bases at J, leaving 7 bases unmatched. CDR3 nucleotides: TGCGCCAGCAGCTTGGCGACAGGGGTTATGGCAGATACGCAGTATTTT. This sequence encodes CASSLATGVMADTQYF. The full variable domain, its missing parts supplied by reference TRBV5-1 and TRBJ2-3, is KAGVTQTPRYLIKTRGQQVTLSCSPISGHRSVSWYQQTPGQGLQFLFEYFSETQRNKGNFPGRFSGRQFSNSRSEMNVSTLELGDSALYLCASSLATGVMADTQYFGPGTRLTVL.

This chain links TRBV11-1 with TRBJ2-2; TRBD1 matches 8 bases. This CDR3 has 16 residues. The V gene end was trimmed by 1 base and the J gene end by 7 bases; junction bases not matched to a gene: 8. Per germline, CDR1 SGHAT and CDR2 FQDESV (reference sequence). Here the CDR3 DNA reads TGTGCCAGCAGCTTAGGTGTTCAGGGGGCGAACGGGGAGCTGTTTTTT. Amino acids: CASSLGVQGANGELFF.

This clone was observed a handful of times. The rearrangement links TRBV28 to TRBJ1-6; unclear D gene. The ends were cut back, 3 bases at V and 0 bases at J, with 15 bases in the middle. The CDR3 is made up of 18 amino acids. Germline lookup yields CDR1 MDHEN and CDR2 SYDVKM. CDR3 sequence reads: CASSFSTGESSYNSPLHF. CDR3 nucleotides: TGTGCCAGCAGTTTCTCCACCGGGGAGTCCTCCTATAATTCACCCCTCCACTTT.

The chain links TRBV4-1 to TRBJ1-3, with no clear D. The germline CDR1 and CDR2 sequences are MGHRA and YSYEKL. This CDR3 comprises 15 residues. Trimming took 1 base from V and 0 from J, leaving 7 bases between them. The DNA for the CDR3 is TGCGCCAGCAGCCAAGTGGCAGGCTCTGGAAACACCATATATTTT. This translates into CASSQVAGSGNTIYF.

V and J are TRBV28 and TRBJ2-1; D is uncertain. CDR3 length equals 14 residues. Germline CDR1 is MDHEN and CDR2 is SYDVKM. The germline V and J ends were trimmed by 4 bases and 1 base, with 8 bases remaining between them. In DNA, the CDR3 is TGTGCCAGCAGTTCTCGGGTTTCCTACAATGAGCAGTTCTTC. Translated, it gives CASSSRVSYNEQFF.

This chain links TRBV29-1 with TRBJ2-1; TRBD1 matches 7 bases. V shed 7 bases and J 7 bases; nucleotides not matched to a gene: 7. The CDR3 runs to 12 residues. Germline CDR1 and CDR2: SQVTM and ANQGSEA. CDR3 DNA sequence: TGCAGCGGACAGGGCCTCGGGAATGAGCAGTTCTTC. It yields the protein CSGQGLGNEQFF.

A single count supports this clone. CDR3 protein: CASSRQTDYEQYF. The CDR3 DNA reads TGTGCCAGCAGCCGTCAGACAGACTACGAGCAGTACTTC. The chain uses TRBV7-9 and TRBJ2-7, with a possible D match to TRBD1 (5 bases). CDR3 length: 13 residues. V was trimmed by 5 bases and J by 3 bases, leaving 11 bases between them. The V gene's germline CDR1 is SEHNR and CDR2 FQNEAQ (reference sequence).

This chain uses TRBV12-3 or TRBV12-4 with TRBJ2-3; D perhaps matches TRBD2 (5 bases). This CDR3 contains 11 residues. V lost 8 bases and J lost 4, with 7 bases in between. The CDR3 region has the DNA TGTGCCAGCGGAGCGGCAGATACGCAGTATTTT. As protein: CASGAADTQYF.

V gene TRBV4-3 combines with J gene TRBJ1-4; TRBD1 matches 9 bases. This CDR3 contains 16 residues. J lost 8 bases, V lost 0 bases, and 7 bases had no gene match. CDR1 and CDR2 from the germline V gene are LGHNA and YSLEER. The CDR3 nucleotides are TGCGCCAGCAGCCAAGAATCCGGGACAGGGAGCGAAAAACTGTTTTTT. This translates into CASSQESGTGSEKLFF.

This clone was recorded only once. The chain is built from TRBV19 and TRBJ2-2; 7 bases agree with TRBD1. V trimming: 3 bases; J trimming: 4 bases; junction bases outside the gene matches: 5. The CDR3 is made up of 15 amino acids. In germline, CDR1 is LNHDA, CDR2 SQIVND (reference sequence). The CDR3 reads CASSIEGASTGELFF. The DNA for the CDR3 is TGTGCCAGTAGTATCGAGGGGGCGAGCACCGGGGAGCTGTTTTTT.

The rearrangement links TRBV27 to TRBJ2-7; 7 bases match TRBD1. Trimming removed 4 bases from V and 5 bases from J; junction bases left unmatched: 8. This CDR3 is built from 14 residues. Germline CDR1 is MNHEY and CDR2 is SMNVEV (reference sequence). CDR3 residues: CASSSLQGSHEQYF. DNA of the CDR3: TGTGCCAGCAGTTCCCTACAGGGGTCCCACGAGCAGTACTTC.